Below, 12 T cell receptor beta chains from the same sample are listed, as sequenced in a study of cytomegalovirus exposure and HLA in healthy donors. Amplification used 60 Vbeta primers and 13 Jbeta primers. Measured with immunoSEQ multiplex PCR; TCRdb has only the in-frame clones, and not every one. The sample shows approximately 160,000 clones, about 75% of them seen only once. The specimen sequenced was PBMCs. The receptor set was obtained from a young man in good health and CMV-seropositive.

The chain employs TRBV13 and TRBJ1-2; D ambiguous. The CDR3 is made up of 13 amino acids. V was shortened by 3 bases and J by 8 bases, with 13 bases between the two germline ends. CDR1 PRHDT and CDR2 FYEKMQ come from the germline V gene (reference sequence). This chain's CDR3 is CASSFEGTTGYTF. The DNA for the CDR3 is TGTGCCAGCAGCTTCGAGGGAACGACCGGCTACACCTTC.

This clone was seen just once. The junction and the germline gene differ at one end; a read error may be behind it. The V and J genes are TRBV4-2 and TRBJ1-6; no definite D call. Germline CDR1 and CDR2: LGHNA and YNFKEQ. This CDR3 region has 15 residues. CDR3 DNA sequence: TGTACCAGCAGCACCCCGGGGTCGTATAATTCACCCCTCCACTTT. Its protein is CTSSTPGSYNSPLHF.

The chain employs TRBV2 and TRBJ2-3, with TRBD2 matching over 8 bases. The J segment lost 3 bases and the V segment lost 3 bases, leaving 8 bases of the junction unmatched. There are 16 residues in the CDR3. Germline CDR1 and CDR2: SNHLY and FYNNEI. CDR3 coding DNA: TGTGCCAGCAGTGAGGGTAGCGGGATAAGGACAGATACGCAGTATTTT. Its translation is CASSEGSGIRTDTQYF. The whole variable domain, remainder taken from reference TRBV2 and TRBJ2-3, is EPEVTQTPSHQVTQMGQEVILRCVPISNHLYFYWYRQILGQKVEFLVSFYNNEISEKSEIFDDQFSVERPDGSNFTLKIRSTKLEDSAMYFCASSEGSGIRTDTQYFGPGTRLTVL.

The V and J genes are TRBV28 and TRBJ1-5; no firm D call. Trimming took off 6 bases at V and 3 bases at J, with 15 bases between the two ends. CDR1 and CDR2 from the germline V gene are MDHEN and SYDVKM. The CDR3 has 15 residues. As DNA, the CDR3 is TGTGCCAGCAGCCGGGATGACAAATTCAATCAGCCCCAGCATTTT. Translating gives CASSRDDKFNQPQHF.

The chain couples TRBV28 to TRBJ1-2; 8 bases are a match to TRBD1. V shed 3 bases, J shed 8 bases, and the junction held 11 bases outside the gene matches. Germline V gives CDR1 MDHEN, CDR2 SYDVKM. The CDR3 sequence is 15 residues long. Written as DNA, the CDR3 is TGTGCCAGCAGTTTTGGACAGGGAAAGGAAGGAGGCTACACCTTC. It codes for CASSFGQGKEGGYTF.

The V gene is TRBV6-1, the J gene TRBJ1-6; 7 nucleotides agree with TRBD1. CDR3 length: 14 residues. The V segment lost 8 bases and the J segment 8 bases; nucleotides outside the gene matches: 9. Germline V gene sequence: CDR1 MNHNS, CDR2 SASEGT. This CDR3 reads CASGGQEADSPLHF. The DNA for the CDR3 is TGTGCCAGCGGAGGACAGGAGGCGGATTCACCCCTCCACTTT.

The chain recombines TRBV5-1 with TRBJ1-2; D may be TRBD1 (6 bases). The CDR3 totals 17 residues. The V gene's germline CDR1 is SGHRS and CDR2 YFSETQ. V lost 3 bases and J 4 bases, leaving 22 bases between the germline ends. CDR3 in amino acids: CASSSSVGTAGAYGYTF. The CDR3 DNA sequence: TGCGCCAGCAGCTCCTCTGTTGGTACCGCGGGGGCCTATGGCTACACCTTC.

This rearrangement joins TRBV5-6 to TRBJ1-3, with a possible D match to TRBD1 (6 bases). The CDR3 has 14 residues. Germline values: CDR1 SGHDT, CDR2 YYEEEE. The ends were cut back, 7 bases at V and 0 bases at J, with 11 bases in the middle. Here the CDR3 reads CASGRGSSGNTIYF. CDR3 sequence (DNA): TGTGCCAGCGGCAGGGGCAGCTCTGGAAACACCATATATTTT.

The sample holds one count of this clone. The chain links TRBV7-8 to TRBJ1-4, with TRBD1 identical over 7 bases. Germline CDR1 reads SGHVS; CDR2 reads FQNEAQ. Losses at the gene ends were 5 bases for V and 2 bases for J; bases not matched to a gene: 11. There are 17 residues in the CDR3. The CDR3 is CASSADRVRTTNEKLFF. DNA of the CDR3: TGTGCCAGCAGCGCCGACAGGGTCCGCACCACTAATGAAAAACTGTTTTTT.

Comment on this clone: This sample also contains other DNA sequences that code for the same CDR3. The V gene is TRBV6-1, the J gene TRBJ2-5, with D hard to call. V was trimmed by 4 bases and J by 4 bases, leaving 4 bases between them. Germline-derived CDR1 and CDR2 are MNHNS and SASEGT. The CDR3 consists of 11 residues. The CDR3: CASSALETQYF. CDR3 coding DNA: TGTGCCAGCAGTGCCCTAGAGACCCAGTACTTC.

The chain employs TRBV11-1 and TRBJ2-3; no clear D. CDR1 is SGHAT and CDR2 is FQDESV in the germline V gene (reference sequence). The CDR3 runs to 14 residues. Trimming removed 1 base from V and 2 bases from J, with 7 bases in between. Written as DNA, the CDR3 is TGTGCCAGCAGCTTAGGGCAAAACACAGATACGCAGTATTTT. Translating it yields CASSLGQNTDTQYF.

This clone was found a few times. This chain links TRBV7-2 with TRBJ2-2; 14 bases match TRBD2. CDR1 is SGHTA, CDR2 FQGNSA, per germline. The CDR3 extends over 14 amino acids. The V segment lost 8 bases and the J segment 6 bases; nucleotides outside the gene matches: 2. The DNA for the CDR3 is TGTGCCAGCCGGGGACTAGCGGGGGCCGGGGAGCTGTTTTTT. This gives the protein CASRGLAGAGELFF.